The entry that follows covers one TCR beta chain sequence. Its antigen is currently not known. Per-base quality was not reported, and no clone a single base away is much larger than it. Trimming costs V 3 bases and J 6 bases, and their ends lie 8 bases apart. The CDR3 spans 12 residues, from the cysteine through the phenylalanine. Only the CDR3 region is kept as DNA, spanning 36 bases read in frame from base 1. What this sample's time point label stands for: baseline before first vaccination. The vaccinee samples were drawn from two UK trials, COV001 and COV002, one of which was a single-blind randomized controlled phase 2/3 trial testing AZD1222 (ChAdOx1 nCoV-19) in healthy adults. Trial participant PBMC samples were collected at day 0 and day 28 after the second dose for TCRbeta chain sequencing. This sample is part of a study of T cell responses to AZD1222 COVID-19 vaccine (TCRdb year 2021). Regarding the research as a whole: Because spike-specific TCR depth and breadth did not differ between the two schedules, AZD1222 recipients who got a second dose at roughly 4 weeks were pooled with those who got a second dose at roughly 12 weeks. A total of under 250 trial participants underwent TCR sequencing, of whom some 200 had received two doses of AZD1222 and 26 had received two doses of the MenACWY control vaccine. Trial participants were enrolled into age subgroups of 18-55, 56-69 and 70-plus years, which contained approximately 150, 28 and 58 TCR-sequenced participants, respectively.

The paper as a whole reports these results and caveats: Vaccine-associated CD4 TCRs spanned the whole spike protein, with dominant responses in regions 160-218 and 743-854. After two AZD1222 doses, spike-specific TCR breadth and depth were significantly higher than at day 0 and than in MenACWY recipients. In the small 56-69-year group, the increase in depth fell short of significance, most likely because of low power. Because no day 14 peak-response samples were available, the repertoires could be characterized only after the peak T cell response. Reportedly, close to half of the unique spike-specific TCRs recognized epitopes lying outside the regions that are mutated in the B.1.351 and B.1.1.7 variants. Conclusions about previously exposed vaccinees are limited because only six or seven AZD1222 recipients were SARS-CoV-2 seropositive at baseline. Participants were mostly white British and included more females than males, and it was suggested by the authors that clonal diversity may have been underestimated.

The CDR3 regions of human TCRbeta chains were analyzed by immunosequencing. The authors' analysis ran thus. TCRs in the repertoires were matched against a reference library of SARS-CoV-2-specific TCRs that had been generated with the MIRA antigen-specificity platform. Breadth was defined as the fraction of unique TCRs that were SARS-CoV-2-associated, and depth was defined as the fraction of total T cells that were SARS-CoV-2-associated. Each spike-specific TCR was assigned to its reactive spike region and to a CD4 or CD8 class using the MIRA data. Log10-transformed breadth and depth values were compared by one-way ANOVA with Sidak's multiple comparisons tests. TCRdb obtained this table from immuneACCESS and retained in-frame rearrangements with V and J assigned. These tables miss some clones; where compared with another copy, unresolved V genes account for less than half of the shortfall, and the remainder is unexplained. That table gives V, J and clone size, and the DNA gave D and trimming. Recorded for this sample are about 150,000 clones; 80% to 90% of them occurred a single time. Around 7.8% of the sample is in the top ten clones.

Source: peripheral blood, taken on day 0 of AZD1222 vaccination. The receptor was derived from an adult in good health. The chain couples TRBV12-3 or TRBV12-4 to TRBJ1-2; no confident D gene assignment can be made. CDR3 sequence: CASSFAGNGYTF. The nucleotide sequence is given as TGTGCCAGCAGTTTCGCGGGGAATGGCTACACCTTC.